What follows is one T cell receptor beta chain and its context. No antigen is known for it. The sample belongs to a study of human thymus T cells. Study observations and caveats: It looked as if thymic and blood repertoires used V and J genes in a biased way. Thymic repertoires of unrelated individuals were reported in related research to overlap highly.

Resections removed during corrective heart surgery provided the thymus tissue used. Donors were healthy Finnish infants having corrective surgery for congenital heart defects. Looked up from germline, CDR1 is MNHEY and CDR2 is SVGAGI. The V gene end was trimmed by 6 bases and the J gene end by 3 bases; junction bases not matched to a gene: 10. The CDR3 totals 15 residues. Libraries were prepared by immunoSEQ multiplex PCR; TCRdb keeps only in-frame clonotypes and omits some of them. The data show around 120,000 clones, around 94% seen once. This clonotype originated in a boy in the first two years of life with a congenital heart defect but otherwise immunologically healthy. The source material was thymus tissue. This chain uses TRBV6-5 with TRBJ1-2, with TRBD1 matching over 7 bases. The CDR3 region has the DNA TGTGCCAGCAGGCGACAGGGATTCAACCACTATGGCTACACCTTC. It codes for CASRRQGFNHYGYTF.